This T cell receptor beta chain derives from a study of shared clonotypes between healthy human individuals. Whole-study context: Those who served as donors were a couple of women and three men between the ages of 18 and 49.

Germline V gene sequence: CDR1 SQVTM, CDR2 ANQGSEA. V lost 3 bases and J 0 bases, leaving 8 bases between the germline ends. This CDR3 has 13 amino acids. Libraries were prepared by immunoSEQ multiplex PCR; TCRdb keeps only in-frame clonotypes and omits some of them. The repertoire holds approximately 2,000,000 clones, with roughly 90% as singletons. The rearrangement joins TRBV29-1 to TRBJ1-1; no clear D gene. Sequencing input: naive CD4+ T cells from PBMCs. Subset reported: CD45RA+ positively selected. The source is a man younger than 35 in good health. Some clones in this sample may be carry-over from other donors' samples. The CDR3, as DNA: TGCAGCGTTGACCCACAGCTGAACACTGAAGCTTTCTTT. Its protein is CSVDPQLNTEAFF.